What follows is one T cell receptor beta chain and its context. The germline CDR1 and CDR2 sequences are SGHRS and YFSETQ. The CDR3 has 16 residues. V gave up 0 bases and J gave up 8 bases; unmatched junction bases: 8. The data stem from a study of technical replicates of blood from several donors. TCRdb's table, derived via immunoSEQ multiplex PCR, lists solely in-frame clones and lacks some. This sample has 73,000 or so clones, with 90% to 95% found just once. This receptor was obtained from a human donor in good health. The V gene is TRBV5-1, the J gene TRBJ1-4, with TRBD1 matching over 9 bases. The sequencing sample was made of T cells isolated from PBMCs. CDR3 DNA sequence: TGCGCCAGCAGCTTGGGGATACAGGGGGCTGGGGAAAAACTGTTTTTT. Amino acid sequence: CASSLGIQGAGEKLFF.